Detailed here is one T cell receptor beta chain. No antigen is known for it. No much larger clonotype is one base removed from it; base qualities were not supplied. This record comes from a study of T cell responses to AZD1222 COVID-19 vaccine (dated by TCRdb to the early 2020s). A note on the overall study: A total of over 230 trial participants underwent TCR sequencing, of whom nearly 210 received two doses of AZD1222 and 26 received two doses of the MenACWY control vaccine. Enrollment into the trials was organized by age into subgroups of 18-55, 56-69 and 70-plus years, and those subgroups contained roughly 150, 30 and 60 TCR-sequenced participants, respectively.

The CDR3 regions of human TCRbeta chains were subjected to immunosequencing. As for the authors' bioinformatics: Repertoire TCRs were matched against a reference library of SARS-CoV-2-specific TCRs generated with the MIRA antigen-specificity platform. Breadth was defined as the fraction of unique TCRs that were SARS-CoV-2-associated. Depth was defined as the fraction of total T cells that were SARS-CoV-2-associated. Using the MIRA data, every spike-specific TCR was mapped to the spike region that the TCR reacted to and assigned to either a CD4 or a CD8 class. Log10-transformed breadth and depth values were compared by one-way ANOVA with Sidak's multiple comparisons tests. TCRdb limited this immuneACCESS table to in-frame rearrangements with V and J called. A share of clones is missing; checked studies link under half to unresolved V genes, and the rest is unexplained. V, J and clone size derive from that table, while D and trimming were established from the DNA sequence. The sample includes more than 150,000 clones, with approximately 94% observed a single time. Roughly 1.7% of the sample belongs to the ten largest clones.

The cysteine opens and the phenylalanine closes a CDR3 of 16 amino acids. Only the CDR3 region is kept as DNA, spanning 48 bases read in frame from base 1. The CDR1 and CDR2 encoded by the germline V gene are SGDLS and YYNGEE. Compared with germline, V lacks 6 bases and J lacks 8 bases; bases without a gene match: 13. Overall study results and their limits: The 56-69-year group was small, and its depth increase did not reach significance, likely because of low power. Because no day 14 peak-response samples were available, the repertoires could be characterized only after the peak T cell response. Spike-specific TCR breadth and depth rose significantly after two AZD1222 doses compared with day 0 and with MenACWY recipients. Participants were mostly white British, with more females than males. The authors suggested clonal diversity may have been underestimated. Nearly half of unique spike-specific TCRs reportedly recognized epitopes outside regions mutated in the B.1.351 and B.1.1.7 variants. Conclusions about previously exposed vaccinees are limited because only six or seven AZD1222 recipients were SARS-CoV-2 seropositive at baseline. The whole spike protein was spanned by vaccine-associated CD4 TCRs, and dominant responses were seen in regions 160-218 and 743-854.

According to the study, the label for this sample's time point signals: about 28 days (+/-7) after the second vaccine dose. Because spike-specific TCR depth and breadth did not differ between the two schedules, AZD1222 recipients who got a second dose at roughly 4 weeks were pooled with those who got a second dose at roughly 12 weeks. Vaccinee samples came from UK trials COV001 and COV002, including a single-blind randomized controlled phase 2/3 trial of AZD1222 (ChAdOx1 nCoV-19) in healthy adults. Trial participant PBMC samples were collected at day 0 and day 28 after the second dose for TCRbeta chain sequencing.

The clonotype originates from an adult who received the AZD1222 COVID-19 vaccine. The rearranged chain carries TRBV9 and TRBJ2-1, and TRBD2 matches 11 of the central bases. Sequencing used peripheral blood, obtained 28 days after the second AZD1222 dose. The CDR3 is CASTPRPTSGSYEQFF. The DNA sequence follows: TGTGCCAGCACTCCCCGACCCACTAGCGGGAGTTATGAGCAGTTCTTC.